Presented here are 31 T cell receptor beta chains from one specimen sequenced in a study of PD-1 blockade in classical Hodgkin lymphoma. Only in-frame clones appear in the TCRdb table, and some are missing; sequencing was by immunoSEQ multiplex PCR. The sample lists about 21,000 clones, roughly 80% occurring once. The time point here: cycle 4 day 1 (C4D1), after 6 weeks of nivolumab. There was relapse after autologous stem cell transplantation in every patient, and there was variation in brentuximab vedotin exposure. Here the sequenced sample was peripheral blood mononuclear cells (PBMCs), taken before the fourth cycle of nivolumab. All receptors come from a human donor with classical Hodgkin lymphoma.

This clone was recorded a few times. CDR3 nucleotide sequence: TGTGCCAGCAGCGTAGCCCGAGGGGGGCGTAACTATGGCTACACCTTC. Its translation is CASSVARGGRNYGYTF. V usage is TRBV9 and J usage is TRBJ1-2; tentative D call: TRBD1 (6 bases). The V and J ends lost 0 bases and 1 base respectively, with 13 bases between them. The CDR3 runs 16 residues. Germline values: CDR1 SGDLS, CDR2 YYNGEE.

The genes are TRBV2 and TRBJ2-3; TRBD1 aligns across 11 bases. Germline-derived CDR1 and CDR2 are SNHLY and FYNNEI. J gave up 8 bases and V 6 bases, and 4 bases lay outside the gene matches. The CDR3 contains 13 residues. CDR3 sequence: CASRGTGGGTQYF. DNA of the CDR3: TGTGCCAGCAGGGGGACAGGGGGAGGTACGCAGTATTTT.

The V call is TRBV5-4, the J call TRBJ2-2; possibly TRBD1 or TRBD2 for D (5 bases each). V was pared by 4 bases and J by 4 bases, with 17 bases between. The V gene's germline CDR1 is SGHNT and CDR2 YYREEE (reference sequence). The CDR3 is 16 amino acids. The CDR3 DNA reads as TGTGCCAGCAGCCCGGAGGCAGGGCAAGTCACCGGGGAGCTGTTTTTT. It translates to CASSPEAGQVTGELFF.

DNA of the CDR3: TGTGCCAGCAGGCTGAGCACTGAAGCTTTCTTT. It translates to CASRLSTEAFF. This sequence joins TRBV28 and TRBJ1-1; D is ambiguous. The germline V and J ends were trimmed by 6 bases and 4 bases, with 6 bases remaining between them. Germline V gives CDR1 MDHEN, CDR2 SYDVKM. The CDR3 has 11 amino acids.

The chain couples TRBV7-9 to TRBJ2-7; D remains ambiguous. This CDR3 is built from 13 residues. V lost 0 bases and J lost 2, with 5 bases in between. Germline V lookup: CDR1 SEHNR, CDR2 FQNEAQ (reference sequence). CDR3 sequence: CASSLAEAYEQYF. The DNA for the CDR3 is TGTGCCAGCAGCTTAGCGGAAGCCTACGAGCAGTACTTC.

The chain joins TRBV5-5 to TRBJ1-1; TRBD1 agrees at 7 bases. The CDR3 is 16 amino acids. Germline V CDR1 and CDR2: SGHKS, YYEKEE (reference sequence). V shed 5 bases, J shed 4 bases, and the junction held 14 bases outside the gene matches. The CDR3 DNA sequence: TGTGCCAGCAGTAAGGGATACAGGGGTCTGGTCACTGAAGCTTTCTTT. Protein product: CASSKGYRGLVTEAFF.

The chain uses TRBV14 and TRBJ2-5; 7 positions match TRBD1. The CDR3 loop spans 15 amino acids. The germline CDR1 and CDR2 sequences are SGHDN and FVKESK. The trim removed 5 bases at V and 2 bases at J, leaving 8 bases unmatched. Written as DNA, the CDR3 is TGTGCCAGCAGCAGTGGGACAGTGAGACAAGAGACCCAGTACTTC. It yields the protein CASSSGTVRQETQYF.

V usage is TRBV7-7 and J usage is TRBJ1-4; D might be TRBD1 (5 bases). V was pared by 2 bases and J by 7 bases, with 8 bases between. The CDR3 sequence is 13 residues long. Germline loops: CDR1 SSHAT, CDR2 FNYEAQ (reference sequence). CDR3 residues: CASSLYGGEKLFF. Written as DNA, the CDR3 is TGTGCCAGCAGCTTATACGGGGGTGAAAAACTGTTTTTT. Supplemented by reference TRBV7-7 and TRBJ1-4, the full variable domain reads GAGVSQSPRYKVTKRGQDVTLRCDPISSHATLYWYQQALGQGPEFLTYFNYEAQPDKSGLPSDRFSAERPEGSISTLTIQRTEQRDSAMYRCASSLYGGEKLFFGSGTQLSVL.

The chain carries TRBV7-2 and TRBJ2-7; D unclear. V shed 5 bases and J shed 3 bases, with 8 bases lying between them. The CDR3 loop spans 12 amino acids. CDR1 SGHTA and CDR2 FQGNSA come from the germline V gene. The chain's CDR3 is CASSLPGYEQYF. CDR3 DNA: TGTGCCAGCAGCCTTCCGGGCTACGAGCAGTACTTC.

The genes are TRBV19 and TRBJ2-3, with 7 bases identical to TRBD2. The V segment lost 3 bases and the J segment 4 bases; nucleotides outside the gene matches: 4. The CDR3 sequence is 14 residues long. CDR1 is LNHDA, CDR2 SQIVND, per germline (reference sequence). For the CDR3, the DNA is TGTGCCAGTAGTATTTGGGAGGGGTCAGATACGCAGTATTTT. Translated: CASSIWEGSDTQYF.

The chain couples TRBV2 to TRBJ1-4, with 9 bases lining up with TRBD1. CDR1 is SNHLY, CDR2 FYNNEI, per germline. The V gene end was trimmed by 11 bases and the J gene end by 7 bases; junction bases not matched to a gene: 11. The CDR3 has 14 residues. The CDR3 DNA sequence: TGTGCCGGGCAGGGGACAGGGCGGTTTGAAAAACTGTTTTTT. Translation gives CAGQGTGRFEKLFF.

V gene TRBV6-1 combines with J gene TRBJ2-7; D is undetermined. CDR1 and CDR2 from the germline V gene are MNHNS and SASEGT. The CDR3 length is 13 residues. Trimming stripped 7 bases from V and 3 bases from J, with 13 bases between. CDR3 sequence reads: CASTPRLNYEQYF. The DNA of the CDR3 is TGTGCCAGCACTCCCAGGTTGAACTACGAGCAGTACTTC.

The V call is TRBV5-4, the J call TRBJ2-7, with D hard to call. This CDR3 has 14 residues. Germline CDR1 reads SGHNT; CDR2 reads YYREEE (reference sequence). V was shortened by 0 bases and J by 1 base, with 8 bases between the two germline ends. CDR3 DNA sequence: TGTGCCAGCAGCTTGGGGGCCGGGTCCTACGAGCAGTACTTC. Translating it yields CASSLGAGSYEQYF.

This clone was counted a single time. The chain links TRBV16 to TRBJ2-7; D unclear. Trimming removed 2 bases from V and 4 bases from J, with 6 bases in between. The germline gives CDR1 KGHSY, CDR2 FQNENV. The CDR3 length is 12 residues. Written as DNA, the CDR3 is TGTGCCAGCAGCCAAGGAAATTACGAGCAGTACTTC. This translates into CASSQGNYEQYF.

The table lists this clone with a count of one. The chain is built from TRBV5-1 and TRBJ1-1; D ambiguous. Germline V lookup: CDR1 SGHRS, CDR2 YFSETQ. With 1 base removed from V and 1 base from J, the gap between germline ends came to 5 bases. The CDR3 covers 13 residues. The CDR3 reads CASSLSRNTEAFF. Written as DNA, the CDR3 is TGCGCCAGCAGCTTGTCCCGGAACACTGAAGCTTTCTTT.

The chain links TRBV27 to TRBJ1-1, with 10 bases identical to TRBD1. J was trimmed by 1 base and V by 2 bases; bases with no gene match: 4. The CDR3 length is 16 residues. Germline CDR1 and CDR2: MNHEY and SMNVEV (reference sequence). CDR3 amino acids: CASSLDRGPGNTEAFF. The CDR3 bases are TGTGCCAGCAGTTTAGACAGGGGGCCAGGGAACACTGAAGCTTTCTTT.

V is TRBV18 and J is TRBJ2-2; possibly TRBD1 for D (5 bases). Trimming removed 3 bases at V and 6 bases at J, with 20 bases between. This CDR3 region has 17 residues. CDR1 is KGHSH, CDR2 LQKENI, per germline. This CDR3 is CASSPYRQRLMAGELFF. CDR3 DNA: TGTGCCAGCTCACCGTATCGACAGAGATTAATGGCCGGGGAGCTGTTTTTT.

This sequence joins TRBV11-2 and TRBJ2-7; no firm D call. The CDR3 consists of 15 residues. V was shortened by 0 bases and J by 3 bases, with 12 bases between the two germline ends. The germline CDR1 and CDR2 sequences are SGHAT and FQNNGV. Here the CDR3 reads CASSLDRNTLYEQYF. The DNA for the CDR3 is TGTGCCAGCAGCTTAGATAGGAACACCCTCTACGAGCAGTACTTC. The full variable domain, in which reference TRBV11-2 and TRBJ2-7 provide the parts outside the CDR3, is EAGVAQSPRYKIIEKRQSVAFWCNPISGHATLYWYQQILGQGPKLLIQFQNNGVVDDSQLPKDRFSAERLKGVDSTLKIQPAKLEDSAVYLCASSLDRNTLYEQYFGPGTRLTVT.

The J gene is TRBJ2-3, the V gene TRBV11-2; no firm D call. CDR3 length: 14 residues. V lost 2 bases and J lost 2, with 8 bases in between. Germline V gives CDR1 SGHAT, CDR2 FQNNGV. In DNA, the CDR3 is TGTGCCAGCAGCTTAACGACTCCCACAGATACGCAGTATTTT. This gives the protein CASSLTTPTDTQYF.

The V and J genes are TRBV19 and TRBJ1-3, with unresolved D. Germline V gene sequence: CDR1 LNHDA, CDR2 SQIVND (reference sequence). The CDR3 sequence is 16 residues long. The V end was cut by 5 bases, the J end by 0 bases, with 14 bases between. In nucleotides, the CDR3 is TGTGCCAGTAGTTTCCCCGACGGCGTCTCTGGAAACACCATATATTTT. It codes for CASSFPDGVSGNTIYF. Complete variable domain (other parts from reference TRBV19 and TRBJ1-3): DGGITQSPKYLFRKEGQNVTLSCEQNLNHDAMYWYRQDPGQGLRLIYYSQIVNDFQKGDIAEGYSVSREKKESFPLTVTSAQKNPTAFYLCASSFPDGVSGNTIYFGEGSWLTVV.

This sequence joins TRBV7-9 and TRBJ1-4; a weak D match, TRBD1 (6 bases). Germline assignment: CDR1 SEHNR and CDR2 FQNEAQ (reference sequence). This CDR3 comprises 16 residues. V was shortened by 6 bases and J by 4 bases, with 18 bases between the two germline ends. The CDR3 coding sequence is TGTGCCAGCAGTCGAAAAGCGGGGGGCCGTAATGAAAAACTGTTTTTT. Translation: CASSRKAGGRNEKLFF.

This chain uses TRBV2 with TRBJ2-1; 9 bases are a match to TRBD1. The CDR3 covers 13 residues. The V and J ends lost 7 bases and 12 bases, in that order; junction bases with no gene match: 10. CDR1 is SNHLY and CDR2 is FYNNEI in the germline V gene. CDR3 sequence: CASTPDRGELQFF. The CDR3 bases are TGTGCCAGCACCCCGGACAGGGGCGAGCTGCAGTTCTTC.

This clone is classed as large. V usage is TRBV7-9 and J usage is TRBJ1-2; D unresolved. CDR1 is SEHNR and CDR2 is FQNEAQ in the germline V gene (reference sequence). The CDR3 has 13 amino acids. V lost 5 bases and J lost 8, with 15 bases in between. The DNA for the CDR3 is TGTGCCAGCAGCCCCCCACGCGAGGAGGGCTACACCTTC. Translation: CASSPPREEGYTF.

This chain links TRBV6-5 with TRBJ1-1, with D possibly matching TRBD1 (6 bases). Germline CDR1 MNHEY, CDR2 SVGAGI. The CDR3 totals 13 residues. V lost 7 bases and J 6 bases, leaving 15 bases between the germline ends. CDR3 coding DNA: TGTGCCAGCACCCCCCACAGGGCGGCTGAAGCTTTCTTT. Residues: CASTPHRAAEAFF.

The gene calls are TRBV27 and TRBJ1-5; a weak D match, TRBD1 (6 bases). Trimming removed 6 bases from V and 2 bases from J, with 23 bases in between. CDR1 is MNHEY and CDR2 is SMNVEV in the germline V gene (reference sequence). This CDR3 has 18 residues. CDR3 loop: CASSPIRGGPRGNQPQHF. DNA of the CDR3: TGTGCCAGCAGCCCGATCCGGGGGGGGCCTCGTGGCAATCAGCCCCAGCATTTT.

This clone appeared a few times. The chain uses TRBV5-1 and TRBJ2-7; D remains ambiguous. Germline loops: CDR1 SGHRS, CDR2 YFSETQ. The CDR3 sequence is 15 residues long. V lost 0 bases and J lost 2, with 12 bases in between. The CDR3 loop is CASSLGGFNPYEQYF. The CDR3 nucleotides are TGCGCCAGCAGCTTGGGGGGTTTTAACCCCTACGAGCAGTACTTC. Variable domain in full (rest from reference TRBV5-1 and TRBJ2-7): KAGVTQTPRYLIKTRGQQVTLSCSPISGHRSVSWYQQTPGQGLQFLFEYFSETQRNKGNFPGRFSGRQFSNSRSEMNVSTLELGDSALYLCASSLGGFNPYEQYFGPGTRLTVT.

This clone was counted a single time. The genes are TRBV5-4 and TRBJ2-2, with TRBD2 matching 11 bases. The CDR3 length is 16 residues. The J segment lost 4 bases and the V segment lost 4 bases, leaving 6 bases of the junction unmatched. Looked up from germline, CDR1 is SGHNT and CDR2 is YYREEE (reference sequence). The CDR3 DNA sequence: TGTGCCAGCAGCCGGATACTAGCGGGGGTCACCGGGGAGCTGTTTTTT. Its translation is CASSRILAGVTGELFF. Full variable domain (outside the CDR3, taken from reference TRBV5-4 and TRBJ2-2): ETGVTQSPTHLIKTRGQQVTLRCSSQSGHNTVSWYQQALGQGPQFIFQYYREEENGRGNFPPRFSGLQFPNYSSELNVNALELDDSALYLCASSRILAGVTGELFFGEGSRLTVL.

The chain has TRBV5-5 and TRBJ2-7, with 8 bases identical to TRBD1. Germline V lookup: CDR1 SGHKS, CDR2 YYEKEE (reference sequence). The CDR3 has 14 amino acids. V lost 2 bases, J lost 5 bases, and 6 bases stayed unmatched. The CDR3 nucleotides read TGTGCCAGCAGCTTAAGGACAGGGATCCACGAGCAGTACTTC. This encodes CASSLRTGIHEQYF.

This chain links TRBV6-1 with TRBJ1-1, with 8 nucleotides matching TRBD1. Per germline, CDR1 MNHNS and CDR2 SASEGT. The J segment lost 6 bases and the V segment lost 2 bases, leaving 5 bases of the junction unmatched. CDR3 size: 14 residues. CDR3 loop: CASSELQGGSEAFF. The CDR3 nucleotides are TGTGCCAGCAGTGAATTACAGGGGGGGTCTGAAGCTTTCTTT.

The chain joins TRBV19 to TRBJ1-4, with D perhaps matching TRBD1 (5 bases). CDR1 is LNHDA and CDR2 is SQIVND in the germline V gene (reference sequence). The CDR3 consists of 15 residues. V gave up 3 bases and J gave up 0 bases, with 8 bases separating them. The CDR3 region is CASSILRATNEKLFF. The CDR3 bases are TGTGCCAGTAGTATCCTCAGGGCAACTAATGAAAAACTGTTTTTT.

The CDR3 reads CASSPGQGFQETQYF. The CDR3 region has the DNA TGTGCCAGCAGCCCCGGACAGGGCTTCCAGGAGACCCAGTACTTC. The chain recombines TRBV7-9 with TRBJ2-5; the match to TRBD1 covers 8 bases. From germline, CDR1 is SEHNR and CDR2 FQNEAQ (reference sequence). The CDR3 sequence is 15 residues long. The V segment lost 5 bases and the J segment 5 bases; nucleotides outside the gene matches: 10. Based on the CDR3 plus reference TRBV7-9 and TRBJ2-5, the full variable domain is DTGVSQNPRHKITKRGQNVTFRCDPISEHNRLYWYRQTLGQGPEFLTYFQNEAQLEKSRLLSDRFSAERPKGSFSTLEIQRTEQGDSAMYLCASSPGQGFQETQYFGPGTRLLVL.